The next 19 T cell receptor beta chains were all read from a single sample in a study of cytomegalovirus exposure and HLA in healthy donors. The PCR was carried out with 60 Vbeta primers and 13 Jbeta primers. The data were produced by immunoSEQ multiplex PCR, yet TCRdb's version contains in-frame clones alone and is incomplete. The sample lists 120,000 or so clones, 17% occurring once. The source material was PBMCs. These receptors came from a female donor in good health and CMV-seropositive.

V is TRBV30 and J is TRBJ1-3; D unclear. The CDR3 has 13 residues. CDR1 GTSNPN and CDR2 SVGIG come from the germline V gene (reference sequence). The ends were cut back, 7 bases at V and 4 bases at J, with 14 bases in the middle. The CDR3 sequence is CASAEGFGNTIYF. The CDR3 bases are TGTGCCTCGGCGGAGGGTTTCGGAAACACCATATATTTT.

This clone has a handful of counts. This chain links TRBV29-1 with TRBJ2-3, with D maybe TRBD2 (5 bases). CDR3 length: 11 amino acids. CDR1 and CDR2 (germline): SQVTM, ANQGSEA. Trimming removed 7 bases at V and 2 bases at J, with 7 bases between. The CDR3 DNA reads as TGCAGCGGAGGGAACACAGATACGCAGTATTTT. Encoded protein: CSGGNTDTQYF.

V and J are TRBV2 and TRBJ1-1, with 8 positions matching TRBD1. The CDR3 is 15 residues long. V trimming: 5 bases; J trimming: 1 base; junction bases outside the gene matches: 6. Germline loops: CDR1 SNHLY, CDR2 FYNNEI. In DNA form, the CDR3 reads TGTGCCAGCAGTTTTGTTCAGGGGGCGAACACTGAAGCTTTCTTT. Translation: CASSFVQGANTEAFF.

This chain joins TRBV15 and TRBJ1-6; D remains unclear. V dropped 3 bases and J dropped 0 bases, with 9 bases sitting between them. Germline V lookup: CDR1 LNHNV, CDR2 YYDKDF (reference sequence). This CDR3 contains 16 residues. The CDR3 is CATSRRKSSYNSPLHF. CDR3 DNA sequence: TGTGCCACCAGCAGGAGGAAGAGCTCCTATAATTCACCCCTCCACTTT.

This chain connects TRBV27 to TRBJ1-5; D is possibly TRBD1 (5 bases). Germline CDR1 reads MNHEY; CDR2 reads SMNVEV (reference sequence). Trimming took 6 bases from V and 3 from J, leaving 12 bases between them. There are 14 residues in the CDR3. The CDR3 nucleotides read TGTGCCAGCAGGCTCGGGGGACCCAATCAGCCCCAGCATTTT. It yields the protein CASRLGGPNQPQHF.

The chain is built from TRBV27 and TRBJ2-1; TRBD2 matches 12 bases. The CDR3 totals 15 residues. The germline V gene encodes CDR1 MNHEY and CDR2 SMNVEV (reference sequence). V was pared by 2 bases and J by 4 bases, with 0 bases of the junction left unmatched. Here the CDR3 DNA reads TGTGCCAGCAGTTTACTAGCGGGGGGGTACAATGAGCAGTTCTTC. Amino acids: CASSLLAGGYNEQFF.

This chain joins TRBV7-2 and TRBJ2-7; 16 nucleotides match TRBD2. The V gene's germline CDR1 is SGHTA and CDR2 FQGNSA. J lost 5 bases, V lost 6 bases, and 7 bases had no gene match. The CDR3 consists of 16 residues. CDR3 sequence (DNA): TGTGCCAGCAGACCGGGACTAGCGGGAGGGCCCCACGAGCAGTACTTC. It encodes CASRPGLAGGPHEQYF.

This clone has just a few counts. This chain uses TRBV5-6 with TRBJ1-2; a weak D match, TRBD1 (5 bases). The CDR3 length is 16 residues. Trimming removed 0 bases at V and 2 bases at J, with 14 bases between. Looked up from germline, CDR1 is SGHDT and CDR2 is YYEEEE. The CDR3 region is CASSLVGAGGNYGYTF. The CDR3 coding sequence is TGTGCCAGCAGCTTGGTTGGGGCTGGGGGGAACTATGGCTACACCTTC.

For this clone: A read error may account for a junction end that differs from germline. The chain uses TRBV7-9 and TRBJ1-2; TRBD1 might be the D (5 bases). CDR1 and CDR2 from the germline V gene are SEHNR and FQNEAQ (reference sequence). This CDR3 region has 11 residues. CDR3 bases: TGTGCCAGCAGCTTACTCAGGGCTCGGGTTTTC. The encoded protein is CASSLLRARVF.

The genes are TRBV4-1 and TRBJ1-2, with 8 bases fitting TRBD1. Losses at the gene ends were 1 base for V and 3 bases for J; bases not matched to a gene: 4. CDR1 and CDR2 from the germline V gene are MGHRA and YSYEKL. This CDR3 has 15 residues. CDR3 in DNA: TGCGCCAGCAGCCAAGCAGGACAGGGTCACTATGGCTACACCTTC. This gives the protein CASSQAGQGHYGYTF.

V and J are TRBV9 and TRBJ1-1, with a tentative D call TRBD1 (6 bases). Between the trimmed V and J ends, which lost 3 bases and 6 bases, there was a span of 15 bases. The CDR3 extends over 14 amino acids. Germline lookup yields CDR1 SGDLS and CDR2 YYNGEE. The CDR3 DNA is TGTGCCAGCAGCGCCCATAACAGGGTCTCTGAAGCTTTCTTT. Translated, it gives CASSAHNRVSEAFF.

The gene calls are TRBV25-1 and TRBJ2-7; TRBD2 agrees at 10 bases. The CDR3 contains 17 residues. Losses at the gene ends were 5 bases for V and 2 bases for J; bases not matched to a gene: 12. Germline CDR1 MGHDK, CDR2 SYGVNS. The CDR3 bases are TGTGCCAGCAGTCCGAACACTAGCGGGGATGATACCTACGAGCAGTACTTC. Translating it yields CASSPNTSGDDTYEQYF.

This chain uses TRBV2 with TRBJ1-5; D is possibly TRBD1 (5 bases). The CDR3 is 15 residues long. V shed 4 bases and J shed 0 bases, with 10 bases lying between them. Per the germline V gene, CDR1 is SNHLY and CDR2 is FYNNEI. The CDR3 spells CASSAQGVSNQPQHF. DNA for the CDR3: TGTGCCAGCAGTGCGCAGGGCGTTAGCAATCAGCCCCAGCATTTT. The full variable domain, in which reference TRBV2 and TRBJ1-5 provide the parts outside the CDR3, is EPEVTQTPSHQVTQMGQEVILRCVPISNHLYFYWYRQILGQKVEFLVSFYNNEISEKSEIFDDQFSVERPDGSNFTLKIRSTKLEDSAMYFCASSAQGVSNQPQHFGDGTRLSIL.

The chain joins TRBV7-9 to TRBJ1-4; tentative D call: TRBD1 (6 bases). V was clipped by 2 bases and J by 4 bases, with 11 bases between them. CDR1 is SEHNR, CDR2 FQNEAQ, per germline (reference sequence). This CDR3 region has 15 residues. The chain's CDR3 is CASSLYSGVNEKLFF. In nucleotides, the CDR3 is TGTGCCAGCAGCTTATATTCAGGGGTTAATGAAAAACTGTTTTTT. The complete variable domain, with remaining parts taken from reference TRBV7-9 and TRBJ1-4, reads DTGVSQNPRHKITKRGQNVTFRCDPISEHNRLYWYRQTLGQGPEFLTYFQNEAQLEKSRLLSDRFSAERPKGSFSTLEIQRTEQGDSAMYLCASSLYSGVNEKLFFGSGTQLSVL.

This clone was picked up a small number of times. J is TRBJ1-1 and V is TRBV5-4, with D unresolved. The CDR3 runs 13 residues. Germline V CDR1 and CDR2: SGHNT, YYREEE (reference sequence). V dropped 1 base and J dropped 6 bases, with 10 bases sitting between them. The CDR3 coding sequence is TGTGCCAGCAGCTTGCCTCACACCCCTGAAGCTTTCTTT. Amino acid sequence: CASSLPHTPEAFF. The full variable domain, its missing parts supplied by reference TRBV5-4 and TRBJ1-1, is ETGVTQSPTHLIKTRGQQVTLRCSSQSGHNTVSWYQQALGQGPQFIFQYYREEENGRGNFPPRFSGLQFPNYSSELNVNALELDDSALYLCASSLPHTPEAFFGQGTRLTVV.

The CDR3 DNA reads as TGCGCCAGCAGCCTCCGGGCAGGGGCGAACACTGAAGCTTTCTTT. Amino acid sequence: CASSLRAGANTEAFF. V gene TRBV4-1 combines with J gene TRBJ1-1; D is possibly TRBD1 (6 bases). CDR3 size: 15 residues. V lost 4 bases and J 1 base, leaving 13 bases between the germline ends. Germline V gene data show CDR1 as MGHRA and CDR2 as YSYEKL.

The rearrangement links TRBV7-3 to TRBJ1-5, with 8 bases lining up with TRBD1. Germline CDR1 SGHTA, CDR2 FQGTGA. The junction had 8 bases not matched to a gene; V was cut back by 10 bases and J by 3 bases. The CDR3 has 14 residues. The CDR3 DNA reads as TGTGCCATCCCGGACAGGGCGAACAATCAGCCCCAGCATTTT. This translates into CAIPDRANNQPQHF.

The genes are TRBV2 and TRBJ2-7, with 8 bases matching TRBD1. The CDR3 has 14 residues. Germline-derived CDR1 and CDR2 are SNHLY and FYNNEI. V was clipped by 4 bases and J by 1 base; unmatched bases: 3. CDR3 amino acids: CASSGGTGSYEQYF. The CDR3 DNA reads as TGTGCCAGCAGTGGGGGGACAGGTTCCTACGAGCAGTACTTC.

CDR3 coding DNA: TGTGCCAGCAGTCGGGACAGGGGAATCCACGAGCAGTACTTC. Translated, it gives CASSRDRGIHEQYF. This chain connects TRBV6-5 to TRBJ2-7; 10 bases map to TRBD1. Losses at the gene ends were 5 bases for V and 5 bases for J; bases not matched to a gene: 6. The CDR3 is made up of 14 amino acids. Per germline, CDR1 MNHEY and CDR2 SVGAGI.